These 4 T cell receptor beta chains were all obtained from the same sample, sequenced in a study of T cell changes during pregnancy in multiple sclerosis. Sequencing used immunoSEQ multiplex PCR; TCRdb keeps in-frame clones, though not all of them. Of 70,000 to 100,000 clones listed, roughly 90% are singletons. Sequencing used peripheral blood, obtained in the first trimester of pregnancy. These receptors came from a female donor with multiple sclerosis, enrolled in a pregnancy study.

This chain joins TRBV7-9 and TRBJ2-3, with D maybe TRBD2 (7 bases). The ends were cut back, 4 bases at V and 4 bases at J, with 15 bases in the middle. This CDR3 is built from 15 residues. The germline V gene encodes CDR1 SEHNR and CDR2 FQNEAQ (reference sequence). CDR3 sequence (DNA): TGTGCCAGCAGCTCCTTAGGGGGGGCATCAGATACGCAGTATTTT. This gives the protein CASSSLGGASDTQYF.

The chain recombines TRBV5-1 with TRBJ2-5; D unclear. V was clipped by 1 base and J by 5 bases, with 9 bases between them. The CDR3 length is 13 residues. Germline V lookup: CDR1 SGHRS, CDR2 YFSETQ. CDR3 in amino acids: CASSLTTGETQYF. CDR3 bases: TGCGCCAGCAGCTTGACTACCGGGGAGACCCAGTACTTC.

This chain joins TRBV10-1 and TRBJ2-7; 9 bases are a match to TRBD1. Germline V gives CDR1 WNHNN, CDR2 SYGVQD (reference sequence). The ends lost 3 bases at V and 3 bases at J; junction bases unmatched: 6. CDR3 length equals 15 residues. Written as DNA, the CDR3 is TGCGCCAGCAGTGACCCCGGGACAGGGAACTACGAGCAGTACTTC. Its protein product is CASSDPGTGNYEQYF.

The CDR3 bases are TGTGCCAGCAGCCCGAGGGACAACAGCGCAGATACGCAGTATTTT. Translation gives CASSPRDNSADTQYF. This chain connects TRBV7-9 to TRBJ2-3; the D gene is possibly TRBD1 (6 bases). CDR3 length equals 15 residues. Trimming left V 5 bases short and J 4 bases short, with 16 bases between. Germline V gene lookup returns CDR1 SEHNR and CDR2 FQNEAQ (reference sequence).